What follows describes a single T cell receptor beta chain. The antigen remains unidentified. The data originate from a study of radiotherapy plus CTLA-4 blockade in lung cancer. Germline lookup yields CDR1 SGHRS and CDR2 YFSETQ. CDR3 length: 18 residues. J was trimmed by 0 bases and V by 4 bases; bases with no gene match: 8. TCRdb's table, derived via immunoSEQ multiplex PCR, lists solely in-frame clones and lacks some. Seen here are about 64,000 clones, 70% to 80% observed once, and the top ten hold about 8%. Broader study findings: An expansion of tumor-derived TCR clones occurred in blood after radiotherapy plus ipilimumab. Alongside interferon-beta, early blood T cell clone dynamics were reportedly the best predictor of response.

This material consisted of peripheral blood, taken from a patient treated with radiotherapy plus ipilimumab. The TCR originated in a human donor with non-small cell lung cancer whose response to radiotherapy plus ipilimumab could not be evaluated. This rearrangement joins TRBV5-1 to TRBJ2-6, with 9 bases fitting TRBD1. The CDR3 sequence: CASSPGTGLRSGANVLTF. CDR3 bases: TGCGCCAGCAGCCCCGGGACAGGGCTTCGCTCTGGGGCCAACGTCCTGACTTTC.